Listed below are T cell receptor beta chains from one sample, sequenced in a study of radiation and T cells in renal cell carcinoma. Clones were read by immunoSEQ multiplex PCR, and TCRdb kept only the in-frame ones, dropping some. This table holds about 130,000 clones, 88% found once. Sequenced material: blood, taken from a patient whose treatment included radiotherapy and nephrectomy. The receptors derive from a woman in her 70s with renal cell carcinoma. The CDR3 runs from the conserved cysteine through the conserved F or W. Each record gives: J gene, D gene, clone size, V gene, CDR3 DNA, CDR3 protein. D genes are given only for firm matches. Part of the rows lack a size; the others show once, few, many or a class for expanded clones.

j_gene: TRBJ1-2; d_gene: TRBD1; abundance: -; v_gene: TRBV15; CDR3nt: TGTGCCACCAGCGATCGACAGGGACCTTTATCATATAACTATGGCTACACCTTC; CDR3aa: CATSDRQGPLSYNYGYTF
j_gene: TRBJ1-1; d_gene: -; abundance: -; v_gene: TRBV11-3; CDR3nt: TGTGCCAGCAGCTTAGGGGGCCCGGGGACTGAAGCTTTCTTT; CDR3aa: CASSLGGPGTEAFF
j_gene: TRBJ2-2; d_gene: -; abundance: -; v_gene: TRBV19; CDR3nt: TGTGCCAGCATCCGGACAGAACTTACCGGGGAGCTGTTTTTT; CDR3aa: CASIRTELTGELFF
j_gene: TRBJ2-2; d_gene: -; abundance: -; v_gene: TRBV5-5; CDR3nt: TGTGCCAGCAGCTTGGTAGCGGTCGGGGAGCTGTTTTTT; CDR3aa: CASSLVAVGELFF
j_gene: TRBJ2-7; d_gene: TRBD1; abundance: -; v_gene: TRBV6-1; CDR3nt: TGTGCCATCTCACAGGGGATCTCCTACGAGCAGTACTTC; CDR3aa: CAISQGISYEQYF
j_gene: TRBJ1-6; d_gene: -; abundance: -; v_gene: TRBV5-6; CDR3nt: TGTGCCAGCAGCTTGGTACAGAATTCACCCCTCCACTTT; CDR3aa: CASSLVQNSPLHF
j_gene: TRBJ1-5; d_gene: -; abundance: -; v_gene: TRBV27; CDR3nt: TGTGCCAGCAGTCCTAAATTTTCAGGAACCAAGAGCAATCAGCCCCAGCATTTT; CDR3aa: CASSPKFSGTKSNQPQHF
j_gene: TRBJ2-7; d_gene: -; abundance: -; v_gene: TRBV12-1; CDR3nt: TGTGCCAGCAGCTTACAACACTACGAGCAGTACTTC; CDR3aa: CASSLQHYEQYF
j_gene: TRBJ1-2; d_gene: -; abundance: -; v_gene: TRBV6-5; CDR3nt: TGTGCCAGCAGTTACCTCATAGGGTATGGCTACACCTTC; CDR3aa: CASSYLIGYGYTF
j_gene: TRBJ2-2; d_gene: TRBD1; abundance: -; v_gene: TRBV28; CDR3nt: TGTGCCAGCTTAGGACAGGCCCACACCGGGGAGCTGTTTTTT; CDR3aa: CASLGQAHTGELFF
j_gene: TRBJ2-5; d_gene: -; abundance: -; v_gene: TRBV4-1; CDR3nt: TGCGCCAGCAGCCCCCCCGGGACAGAGACCCAGTACTTC; CDR3aa: CASSPPGTETQYF
j_gene: TRBJ2-3; d_gene: -; abundance: once; v_gene: TRBV6-1; CDR3nt: TGTGCCAGCAGTGAATTGCGCAAAGATACGCAGTATTTT; CDR3aa: CASSELRKDTQYF
j_gene: TRBJ2-7; d_gene: TRBD1; abundance: -; v_gene: TRBV5-8; CDR3nt: TGTGCCAGCAGCTTGGGGACCGGGACAGGGCGCGACGAGCAGTACTTC; CDR3aa: CASSLGTGTGRDEQYF
j_gene: TRBJ1-5; d_gene: -; abundance: -; v_gene: TRBV19; CDR3nt: TGTGCCAGTAGTAGCAATCAGCCCCAGCATTTT; CDR3aa: CASSSNQPQHF
j_gene: TRBJ1-3; d_gene: -; abundance: -; v_gene: TRBV14; CDR3nt: TGTGCCAGCAGCCAGCGGGGCGTTGGAAACACCATATATTTT; CDR3aa: CASSQRGVGNTIYF
j_gene: TRBJ2-5; d_gene: TRBD1; abundance: -; v_gene: TRBV9; CDR3nt: TGTGCCAGCAGCTCGGGGACAGGAGGGAACCAGTACTTC; CDR3aa: CASSSGTGGNQYF